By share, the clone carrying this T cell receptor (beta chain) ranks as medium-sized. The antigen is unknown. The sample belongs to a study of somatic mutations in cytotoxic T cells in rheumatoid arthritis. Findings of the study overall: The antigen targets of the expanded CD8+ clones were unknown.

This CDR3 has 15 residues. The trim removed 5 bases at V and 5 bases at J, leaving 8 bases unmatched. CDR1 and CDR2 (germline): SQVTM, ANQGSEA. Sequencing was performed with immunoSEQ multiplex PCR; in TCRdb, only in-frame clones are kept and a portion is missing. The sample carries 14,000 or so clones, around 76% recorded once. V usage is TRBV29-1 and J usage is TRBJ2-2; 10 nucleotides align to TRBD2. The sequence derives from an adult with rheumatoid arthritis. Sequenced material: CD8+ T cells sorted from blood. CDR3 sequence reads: CSVSGTSVSTGELFF. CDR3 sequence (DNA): TGCAGCGTTTCCGGGACTAGCGTTTCGACCGGGGAGCTGTTTTTT.